The 10 T cell receptor beta chains reported below all come from one sample, sequenced in a study of blood T cell repertoires in COVID-19. This table comes from immunoSEQ multiplex PCR, and its TCRdb copy is limited to in-frame clones, with some not included. The data show under 250,000 clones, with about four fifths seen just once and 9.5% to 15% held by the top ten. The source material was peripheral blood. These receptors originate from a woman in her 40s with acute or convalescent COVID-19.

This clone was seen a handful of times. The chain combines TRBV18 with TRBJ1-1; D gene unclear. The CDR3 is 13 residues long. CDR1 is KGHSH, CDR2 LQKENI, per germline. With 3 bases removed from V and 1 base from J, the gap between germline ends came to 6 bases. CDR3 in DNA: TGTGCCAGCTCACCCCTTAGGAACACTGAAGCTTTCTTT. This gives the protein CASSPLRNTEAFF.

The chain recombines TRBV10-3 with TRBJ2-2; tentative D call: TRBD1 (5 bases). Germline V lookup: CDR1 ENHRY, CDR2 SYGVKD. This CDR3 spans 13 amino acids. The V end lost 10 bases, the J end lost 2 bases, and 11 bases lay between the germline ends. CDR3 protein: CATGQGNTGELFF. The CDR3 nucleotides are TGTGCCACGGGCCAGGGTAACACCGGGGAGCTGTTTTTT.

CDR3 nucleotide sequence: TGTGCTAGTGGTTTGGGATCACAGAACACCGGGGAGCTGTTTTTT. It codes for CASGLGSQNTGELFF. This chain joins TRBV12-5 and TRBJ2-2; D is undetermined. Between the trimmed V and J ends, which lost 1 base and 1 base, there was a span of 7 bases. CDR3 length equals 15 residues. CDR1 and CDR2 from the germline V gene are LGHNT and FRNRAP.

This clone has just one count. The rearrangement joins TRBV12-3 or TRBV12-4 to TRBJ1-1; 8 nucleotides agree with TRBD1. There are 13 residues in the CDR3. J gave up 7 bases and V 8 bases, and 9 bases lay outside the gene matches. In DNA, the CDR3 is TGTGCCAGCTTTCCCCACAGGGGGGTTGAAGCTTTCTTT. Residues: CASFPHRGVEAFF.

J is TRBJ2-5 and V is TRBV21-1; TRBD1 is the table's D call, not checked against the DNA. TRBV21-1 is deemed a pseudogene. The CDR3 is made up of 16 amino acids. The CDR3 DNA sequence: TGTGCCAGCAGCCGTGGCCCGGAGGACAGACAAGAGACCCAGTACTTC. It specifies CASSRGPEDRQETQYF.

This clone was found a few times. The chain carries TRBV7-3 and TRBJ2-1; 8 bases are a match to TRBD1. V shed 5 bases, J shed 0 bases, and the junction held 3 bases outside the gene matches. The germline V gene has CDR1 SGHTA and CDR2 FQGTGA. This CDR3 has 15 amino acids. This CDR3 reads CASSLQGGSYNEQFF. The CDR3 DNA follows: TGTGCCAGCAGCCTACAGGGGGGCTCCTACAATGAGCAGTTCTTC.

The V and J genes are TRBV5-1 and TRBJ1-1, with TRBD1 identical over 7 bases. Germline CDR1 reads SGHRS; CDR2 reads YFSETQ. The CDR3 is 14 residues long. The junction had 10 bases not matched to a gene; V was cut back by 4 bases and J by 7 bases. The CDR3 DNA follows: TGCGCCAGCAGCCCTAGACAGGGTCTGATTGAAGCTTTCTTT. As protein: CASSPRQGLIEAFF.

The table lists this clone with many counts. The rearrangement uses TRBV10-3 and TRBJ1-2; TRBD1 aligns across 8 bases. V lost 3 bases and J lost 6; bases outside the gene matches: 9. The CDR3 consists of 15 residues. CDR1 and CDR2 from the germline V gene are ENHRY and SYGVKD. The CDR3 is CAISEDQGAFDGYTF. The CDR3 DNA reads as TGTGCCATCAGTGAAGACCAGGGGGCCTTTGATGGCTACACCTTC.

The J gene is TRBJ1-2, the V gene TRBV3-1 (or the pseudogene TRBV3-2), with a possible D match to TRBD1 (5 bases). The length of the CDR3 is 16 residues. The V gene's germline CDR1 is LGHDT and CDR2 YNNKEL (reference sequence). Trimming took 6 bases from V and 0 from J, leaving 17 bases between them. This CDR3 is CASSPLWGDANYGYTF. The CDR3 DNA reads TGTGCCAGCAGTCCCCTGTGGGGGGACGCTAACTATGGCTACACCTTC.

The genes are TRBV5-8 and TRBJ2-4; TRBD1 aligns across 7 bases. The CDR3 has 18 residues. Germline trimming cut 1 base from V and 0 bases from J; bases unmatched to any gene: 10. CDR1 and CDR2 (germline): SGHTS, YDEGEE. The CDR3 loop reads CASSLYQGVTTAKNIQYF. In DNA, the CDR3 is TGTGCCAGCAGCTTGTATCAGGGGGTGACGACAGCCAAAAACATTCAGTACTTC.